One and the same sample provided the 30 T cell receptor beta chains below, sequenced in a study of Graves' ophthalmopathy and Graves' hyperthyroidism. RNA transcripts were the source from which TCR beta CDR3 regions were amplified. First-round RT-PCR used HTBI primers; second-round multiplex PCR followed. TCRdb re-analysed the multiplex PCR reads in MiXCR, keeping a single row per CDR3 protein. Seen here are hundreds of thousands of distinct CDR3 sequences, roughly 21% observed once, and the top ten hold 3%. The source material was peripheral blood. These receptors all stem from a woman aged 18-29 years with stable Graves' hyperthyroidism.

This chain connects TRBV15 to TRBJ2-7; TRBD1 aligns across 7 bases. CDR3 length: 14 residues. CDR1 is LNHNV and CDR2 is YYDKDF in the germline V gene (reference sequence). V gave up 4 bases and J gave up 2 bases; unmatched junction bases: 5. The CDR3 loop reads CATSTWDSTYEQYF. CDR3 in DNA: TGTGCCACCAGCACTTGGGACAGCACCTACGAGCAGTACTTC.

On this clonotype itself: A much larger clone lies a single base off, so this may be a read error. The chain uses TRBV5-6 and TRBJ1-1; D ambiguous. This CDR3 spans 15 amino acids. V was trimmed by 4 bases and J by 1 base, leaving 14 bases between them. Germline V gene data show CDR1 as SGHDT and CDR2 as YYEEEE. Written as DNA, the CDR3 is TGTGCCAGCAGCCACAGCGGACTTGGGAACACTGAAGCTTTCTTT. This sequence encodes CASSHSGLGNTEAFF. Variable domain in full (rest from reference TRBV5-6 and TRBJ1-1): DAGVTQSPTHLIKTRGQQVTLRCSPKSGHDTVSWYQQALGQGPQFIFQYYEEEERQRGNFPDRFSGHQFPNYSSELNVNALLLGDSALYLCASSHSGLGNTEAFFGQGTRLTVV.

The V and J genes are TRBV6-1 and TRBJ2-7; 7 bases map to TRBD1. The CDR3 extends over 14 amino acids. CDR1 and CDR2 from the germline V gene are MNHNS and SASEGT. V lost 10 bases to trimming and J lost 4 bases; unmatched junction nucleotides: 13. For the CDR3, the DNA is TGTGCCACCTCACCGAGCAGGGGGATTTACGAGCAGTACTTC. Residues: CATSPSRGIYEQYF.

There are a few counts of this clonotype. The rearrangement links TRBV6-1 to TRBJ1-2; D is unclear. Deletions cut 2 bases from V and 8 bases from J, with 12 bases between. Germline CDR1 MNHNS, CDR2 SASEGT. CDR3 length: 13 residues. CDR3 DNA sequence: TGTGCCAGCAGTGAATCGGCCTCTGGGGGCTACACCTTC. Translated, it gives CASSESASGGYTF.

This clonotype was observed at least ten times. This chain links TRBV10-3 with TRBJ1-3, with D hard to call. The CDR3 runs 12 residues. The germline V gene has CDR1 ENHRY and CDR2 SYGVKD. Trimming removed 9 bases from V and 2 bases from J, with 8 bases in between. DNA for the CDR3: TGTGCCATAACAGCGACTGGAAACACCATATATTTT. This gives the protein CAITATGNTIYF.

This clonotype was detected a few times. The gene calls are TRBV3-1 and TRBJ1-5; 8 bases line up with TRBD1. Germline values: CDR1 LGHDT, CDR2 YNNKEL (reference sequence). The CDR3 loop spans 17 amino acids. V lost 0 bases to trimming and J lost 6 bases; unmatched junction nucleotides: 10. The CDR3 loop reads CASSQENTGGGGQPQHF. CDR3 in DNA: TGTGCCAGCAGCCAAGAGAATACAGGGGGAGGAGGTCAGCCCCAGCATTTT.

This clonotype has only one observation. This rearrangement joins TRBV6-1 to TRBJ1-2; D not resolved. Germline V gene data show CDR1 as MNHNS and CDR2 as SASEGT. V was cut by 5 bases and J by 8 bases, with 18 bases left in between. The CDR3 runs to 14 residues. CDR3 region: CASSPQHLTQGYTF. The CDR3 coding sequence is TGTGCCAGCAGTCCACAACATTTGACACAAGGCTACACCTTC.

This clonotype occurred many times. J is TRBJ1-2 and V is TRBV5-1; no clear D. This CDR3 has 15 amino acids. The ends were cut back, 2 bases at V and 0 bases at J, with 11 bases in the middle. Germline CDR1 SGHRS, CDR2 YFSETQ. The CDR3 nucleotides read TGCGCCAGCAGCTTCTCCAGGCAGGCTAACTATGGCTACACCTTC. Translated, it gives CASSFSRQANYGYTF.

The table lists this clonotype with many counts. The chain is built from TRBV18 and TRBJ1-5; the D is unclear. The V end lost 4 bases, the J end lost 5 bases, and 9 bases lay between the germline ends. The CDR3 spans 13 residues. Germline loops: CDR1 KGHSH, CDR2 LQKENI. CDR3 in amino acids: CASSRMDHQPQHF. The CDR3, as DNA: TGTGCCAGCTCACGAATGGACCATCAGCCCCAGCATTTT.

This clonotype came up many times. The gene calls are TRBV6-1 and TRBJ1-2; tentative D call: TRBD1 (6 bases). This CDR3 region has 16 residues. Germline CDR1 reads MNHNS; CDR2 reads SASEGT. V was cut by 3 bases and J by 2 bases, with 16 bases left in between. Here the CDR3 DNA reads TGTGCCAGCAGTGAGCTTAGGGGCAGGGGAAACTATGGCTACACCTTC. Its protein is CASSELRGRGNYGYTF.

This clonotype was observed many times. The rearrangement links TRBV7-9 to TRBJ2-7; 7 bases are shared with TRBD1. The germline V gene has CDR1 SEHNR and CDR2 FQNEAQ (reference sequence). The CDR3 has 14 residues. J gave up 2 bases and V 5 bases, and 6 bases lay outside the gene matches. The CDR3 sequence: CASSRDSLTYEQYF. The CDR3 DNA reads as TGTGCCAGCAGCCGGGACAGCCTAACCTACGAGCAGTACTTC.

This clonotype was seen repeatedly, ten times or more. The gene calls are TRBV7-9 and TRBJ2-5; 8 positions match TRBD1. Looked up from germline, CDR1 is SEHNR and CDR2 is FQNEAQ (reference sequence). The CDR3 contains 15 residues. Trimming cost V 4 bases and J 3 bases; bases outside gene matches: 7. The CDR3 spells CASSYTGTGKETQYF. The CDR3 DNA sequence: TGTGCCAGCAGCTACACCGGGACAGGAAAAGAGACCCAGTACTTC.

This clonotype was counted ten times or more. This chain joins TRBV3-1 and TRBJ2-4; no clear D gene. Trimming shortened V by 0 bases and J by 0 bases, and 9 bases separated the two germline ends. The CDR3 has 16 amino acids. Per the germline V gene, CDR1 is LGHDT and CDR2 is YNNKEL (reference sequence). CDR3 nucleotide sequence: TGTGCCAGCAGCCAAGATCAAACGGTAGCCAAAAACATTCAGTACTTC. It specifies CASSQDQTVAKNIQYF.

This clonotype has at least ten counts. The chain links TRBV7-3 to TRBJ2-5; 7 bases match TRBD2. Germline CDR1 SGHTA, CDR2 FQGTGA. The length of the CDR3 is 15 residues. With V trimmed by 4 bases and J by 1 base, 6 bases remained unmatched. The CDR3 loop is CASSSGDYLQETQYF. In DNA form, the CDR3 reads TGTGCCAGCAGCTCCGGGGACTACCTCCAAGAGACCCAGTACTTC.

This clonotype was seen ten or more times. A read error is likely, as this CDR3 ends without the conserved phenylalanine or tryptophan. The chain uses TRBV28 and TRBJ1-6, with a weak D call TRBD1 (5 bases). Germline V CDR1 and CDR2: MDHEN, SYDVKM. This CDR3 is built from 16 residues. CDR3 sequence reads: CASSLGQGGHNSLLHL. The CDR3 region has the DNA TGTGCCAGCAGTTTGGGGCAGGGTGGGCATAATTCACTCCTCCACCTT.

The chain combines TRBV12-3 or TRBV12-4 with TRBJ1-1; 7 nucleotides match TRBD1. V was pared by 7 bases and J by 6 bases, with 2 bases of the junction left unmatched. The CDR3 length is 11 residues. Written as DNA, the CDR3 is TGTGCCAGCACCACAGGGGCTGAAGCTTTCTTT. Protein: CASTTGAEAFF.

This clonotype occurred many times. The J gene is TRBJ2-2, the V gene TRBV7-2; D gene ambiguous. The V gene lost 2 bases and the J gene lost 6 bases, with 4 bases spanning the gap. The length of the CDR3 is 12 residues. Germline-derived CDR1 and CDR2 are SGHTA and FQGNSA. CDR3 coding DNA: TGTGCCAGCAGCTTAAGCCCCGGGGAGCTGTTTTTT. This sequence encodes CASSLSPGELFF.

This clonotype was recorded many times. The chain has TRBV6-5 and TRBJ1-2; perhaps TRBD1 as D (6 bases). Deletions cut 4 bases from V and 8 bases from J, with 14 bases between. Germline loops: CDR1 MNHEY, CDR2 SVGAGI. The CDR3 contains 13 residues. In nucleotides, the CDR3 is TGTGCCAGCAGTTCCGAGGGGGTTAGCGGCTACACCTTC. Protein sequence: CASSSEGVSGYTF.

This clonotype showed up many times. CDR3 region: CASSSDRGNAGELFF. In DNA, the CDR3 is TGTGCCAGCAGTTCCGACAGGGGGAATGCCGGGGAGCTGTTTTTT. V usage is TRBV6-5 and J usage is TRBJ2-2; TRBD1 matches 9 bases. The V and J ends lost 4 bases and 6 bases, in that order; junction bases with no gene match: 6. The CDR3 spans 15 residues. The germline CDR1 and CDR2 sequences are MNHEY and SVGAGI.

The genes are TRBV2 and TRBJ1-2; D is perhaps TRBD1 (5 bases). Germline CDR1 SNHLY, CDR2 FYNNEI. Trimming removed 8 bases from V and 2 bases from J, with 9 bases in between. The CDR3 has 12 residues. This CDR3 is CASDSVNYGYTF. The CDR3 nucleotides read TGTGCCAGCGACAGCGTGAACTATGGCTACACCTTC.

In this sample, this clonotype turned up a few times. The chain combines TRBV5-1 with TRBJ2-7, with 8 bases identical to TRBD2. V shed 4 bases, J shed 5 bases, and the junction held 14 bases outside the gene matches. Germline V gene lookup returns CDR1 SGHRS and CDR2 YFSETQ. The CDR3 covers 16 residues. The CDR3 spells CASSPRRSGSRHEQYF. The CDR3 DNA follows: TGCGCCAGCAGCCCCCGTAGGAGCGGGAGCCGTCACGAGCAGTACTTC.

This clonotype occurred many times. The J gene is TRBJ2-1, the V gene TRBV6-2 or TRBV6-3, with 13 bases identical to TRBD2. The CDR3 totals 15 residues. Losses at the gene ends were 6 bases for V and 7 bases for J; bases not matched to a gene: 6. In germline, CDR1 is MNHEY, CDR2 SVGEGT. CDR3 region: CASSRGLAGVNEQFF. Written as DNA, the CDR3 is TGTGCCAGCAGCCGAGGACTAGCGGGGGTAAATGAGCAGTTCTTC.

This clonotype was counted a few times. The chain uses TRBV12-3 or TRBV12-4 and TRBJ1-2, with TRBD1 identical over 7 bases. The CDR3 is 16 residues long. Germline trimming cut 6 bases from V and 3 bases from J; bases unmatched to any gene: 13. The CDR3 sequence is CASSAPKQGYDYGYTF. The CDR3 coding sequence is TGTGCCAGCAGCGCGCCTAAACAGGGGTATGACTATGGCTACACCTTC.

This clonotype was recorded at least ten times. The CDR3 sequence: CASSRLPSGTGNGYTF. In nucleotides, the CDR3 is TGCGCCAGCAGCCGCCTACCTTCCGGGACAGGGAATGGCTACACCTTC. The chain carries TRBV4-1 and TRBJ1-2; 9 nucleotides line up with TRBD1. With 4 bases clipped from V and 6 bases from J, the junction kept 12 bases outside the gene matches. CDR1 and CDR2 from the germline V gene are MGHRA and YSYEKL. The CDR3 has 16 amino acids.

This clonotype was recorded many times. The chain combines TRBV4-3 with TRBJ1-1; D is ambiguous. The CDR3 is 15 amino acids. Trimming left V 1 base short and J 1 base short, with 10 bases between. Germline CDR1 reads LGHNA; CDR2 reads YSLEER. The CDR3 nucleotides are TGCGCCAGCAGCCAAGGAATTTCCAGGAACACTGAAGCTTTCTTT. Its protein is CASSQGISRNTEAFF.

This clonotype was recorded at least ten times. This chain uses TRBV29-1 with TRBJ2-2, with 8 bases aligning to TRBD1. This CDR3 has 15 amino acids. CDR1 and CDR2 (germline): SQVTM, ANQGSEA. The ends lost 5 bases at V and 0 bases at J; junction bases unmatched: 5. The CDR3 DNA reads TGCAGCGTTTCGCGGACAGGGACGAACACCGGGGAGCTGTTTTTT. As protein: CSVSRTGTNTGELFF.

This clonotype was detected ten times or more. The CDR3 spells CASSAHRQNEQYF. The CDR3 DNA sequence: TGTGCCAGTAGTGCTCACCGACAAAACGAGCAGTACTTC. The V and J genes are TRBV19 and TRBJ2-7; D is unclear. CDR1 and CDR2 (germline): LNHDA, SQIVND (reference sequence). This CDR3 comprises 13 residues. Between the trimmed V and J ends, which lost 5 bases and 5 bases, there was a span of 13 bases.

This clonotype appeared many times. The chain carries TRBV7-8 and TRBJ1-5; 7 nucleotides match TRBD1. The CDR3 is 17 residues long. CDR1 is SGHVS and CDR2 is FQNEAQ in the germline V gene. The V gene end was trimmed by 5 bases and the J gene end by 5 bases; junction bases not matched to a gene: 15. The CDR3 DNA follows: TGTGCCAGCAGCCTCTACCCCCCGGGACAGAAGGATCAGCCCCAGCATTTT. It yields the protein CASSLYPPGQKDQPQHF.

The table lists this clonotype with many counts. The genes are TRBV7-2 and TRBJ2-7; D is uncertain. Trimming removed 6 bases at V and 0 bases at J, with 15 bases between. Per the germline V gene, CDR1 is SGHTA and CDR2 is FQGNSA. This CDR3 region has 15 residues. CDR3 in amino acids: CASRDLTRSSYEQYF. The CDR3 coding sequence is TGTGCCAGCAGAGACCTGACGCGAAGCTCCTACGAGCAGTACTTC.

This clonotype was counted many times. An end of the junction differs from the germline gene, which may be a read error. The CDR3 region has the DNA TGTGCCAGCAGTTTATCATCGGGCTACGAGCAGTACTTC. Protein product: CASSLSSGYEQYF. The rearrangement uses TRBV5-1 and TRBJ2-7; D is unresolved. Germline V CDR1 and CDR2: SGHRS, YFSETQ. CDR3 length: 13 residues.